This TCR beta chain was captured by sequencing in a study of T-cell reconstitution after alpha-beta-depleted transplantation in children. Overall study findings and caveats: At the one-year point after transplant, T-cell counts and TCRbeta diversity were found to come mostly from T cells that had been newly produced.

Note on this clonotype: The antigen is undetermined.

Preparation of the TCRbeta library used unique molecular identifiers. MiXCR was run by TCRdb on the PCR reads, yielding one entry per CDR3 protein. The sample lists hundreds of thousands of distinct CDR3 sequences, roughly 14% occurring once. The CDR3 extends over 15 amino acids. V dropped 5 bases and J dropped 1; count of bases not matched to a gene: 4. This chain connects TRBV12-3 or TRBV12-4 to TRBJ1-5; 8 nucleotides align to TRBD1. This specimen was PBMCs, taken before TCRalphabeta/CD19-depleted stem cell transplant. The receptor was isolated from a girl between 2 and 10 years old with congenital amegakaryocytic thrombocytopenia, due to receive a stem cell transplant. CDR3 sequence (DNA): TGTGCCAGCAGTGGACAGGGCCGGAGCAATCAGCCCCAGCATTTT. Amino acid sequence: CASSGQGRSNQPQHF.